A single sample gave rise to the 7 T cell receptor beta chains below, sequenced in a study of T cells in Graves' hyperthyroidism and ophthalmopathy (dated by TCRdb to between 2018 and 2021). Library method: multiplex PCR. Sequencing was carried out with an Illumina HiSeq 2000. TCR beta CDR3 regions were amplified from RNA transcripts. The first round of RT-PCR for the TCR CDR3 was performed with the HTBI primer set and the Qiagen OneStep RT-PCR kit. TCRdb reprocessed the public reads (quality trimming at Q25 with fastp, clone calling with MiXCR) and kept in-frame beta chains. One record per CDR3 amino acid sequence lists the most common genes and DNA. The sample table contains approximately 630,000 distinct CDR3 sequences; only one count was recorded for 15% to 20% of them. The top ten clones comprise 3.5% to 4% of the sample. The sequenced sample consisted of blood. All receptors come from a woman between 25 and 40 years old with Graves' hyperthyroidism.

This clonotype was seen only a few times. J is TRBJ2-7 and V is TRBV28; D call uncertain. The CDR3 extends over 14 amino acids. Trimming shortened V by 5 bases and J by 4 bases, and 15 bases separated the two germline ends. Germline CDR1 MDHEN, CDR2 SYDVKM. The CDR3 protein is CASSPIVRIYEQYF. The CDR3 DNA reads TGTGCCAGCAGTCCCATAGTACGTATTTACGAGCAGTACTTC.

This clonotype was observed at least ten times. DNA of the CDR3: TGTGCCAGCAGTTACCGAACGACAGGGAGGTCCACTGAAGCTTTCTTT. Translated, it gives CASSYRTTGRSTEAFF. The chain employs TRBV6-5 and TRBJ1-1; TRBD1 matches 7 bases. The germline V gene encodes CDR1 MNHEY and CDR2 SVGAGI. The CDR3 contains 16 residues. V lost 2 bases to trimming and J lost 4 bases; unmatched junction nucleotides: 10.

Ten or more counts support this clonotype. The gene calls are TRBV20-1 and TRBJ1-1; a possible D gene is TRBD1 (5 bases). V lost 4 bases and J lost 2, with 11 bases in between. This CDR3 spans 13 amino acids. Germline CDR1 reads DFQATT; CDR2 reads SNEGSKA (reference sequence). Written as DNA, the CDR3 is TGCAGTGCTATGGGGGGTGAAAACACTGAAGCTTTCTTT. Amino acids: CSAMGGENTEAFF.

This clonotype was detected ten times or more. The rearrangement links TRBV3-1 to TRBJ1-2; D possibly corresponds to TRBD1 (6 bases). The CDR3 totals 15 residues. From germline, CDR1 is LGHDT and CDR2 YNNKEL (reference sequence). Trimming stripped 3 bases from V and 8 bases from J, with 19 bases between. The CDR3 DNA sequence: TGTGCCAGCAGCCATACCCAAAGGGGGACTCAAGGCTACACCTTC. It specifies CASSHTQRGTQGYTF.

This chain uses TRBV19 with TRBJ2-4; D is possibly TRBD1 or TRBD2 (5 bases each). This CDR3 is 12 amino acids long. V lost 1 base and J lost 8, with 6 bases in between. Germline loops: CDR1 LNHDA, CDR2 SQIVND (reference sequence). The CDR3 loop reads CASSIGGDIQYF. CDR3 DNA sequence: TGTGCCAGTAGTATAGGAGGGGACATTCAGTACTTC.

In the case of this clonotype: An end of the junction does not agree with germline; a read error may underlie this. The chain recombines TRBV2 with TRBJ2-1; 12 nucleotides match TRBD1. The CDR3 is 13 amino acids. Germline-derived CDR1 and CDR2 are SNHLY and FYNNEI. The CDR3: CANSGTGGSDRFF. The CDR3 region has the DNA TGTGCCAACAGTGGGACAGGGGGCTCCGATCGGTTCTTC.

Many counts were recorded for this clonotype. This chain joins TRBV11-1 and TRBJ1-1; TRBD1 matches 8 bases. Germline-derived CDR1 and CDR2 are SGHAT and FQDESV (reference sequence). V gave up 5 bases and J gave up 1 base; unmatched junction bases: 6. This CDR3 contains 15 residues. CDR3 nucleotides: TGTGCCAGCAGCCCACTGGACAGGGCGAACACTGAAGCTTTCTTT. It is translated as CASSPLDRANTEAFF. Based on the CDR3 plus reference TRBV11-1 and TRBJ1-1, the full variable domain is EAEVAQSPRYKITEKSQAVAFWCDPISGHATLYWYRQILGQGPELLVQFQDESVVDDSQLPKDRFSAERLKGVDSTLKIQPAELGDSAMYLCASSPLDRANTEAFFGQGTRLTVV.